This T cell receptor (beta chain) was found in a study of blood T cell repertoires in COVID-19. Study details: The United States, Italy and Spain were the sources of the acute and convalescent COVID-19 samples.

Only in-frame clones appear in the TCRdb table, and some are missing; sequencing was by immunoSEQ multiplex PCR. The sample carries about 77,000 clones, 80% recorded once. The sequence derives from a woman aged 70-85 years with acute or convalescent COVID-19. The sample consisted of peripheral blood.

The CDR3 sequence is CASSYSARGTEAFF. For the CDR3, the DNA is TGTGCCAGCAGTTACTCGGCCAGGGGAACTGAAGCTTTCTTT. The chain combines TRBV6-2 or TRBV6-3 with TRBJ1-1; D might be TRBD1 (6 bases). With 0 bases removed from V and 5 bases from J, the gap between germline ends came to 10 bases. CDR3 length: 14 amino acids. The germline gives CDR1 MNHEY, CDR2 SVGEGT.